The 3 T cell receptor beta chains in this list originate from one sample, sequenced in a study of beta chain features in type 1 diabetes. Reverse transcribing all isolated RNA meant expressed TCRB transcripts were sequenced. Sequencing used immunoSEQ multiplex PCR; TCRdb keeps in-frame clones, though not all of them. This sample has 970,000 or so clones, with roughly a sixth found just once. Sequenced input: naive CD4+ T cells from blood. These receptors came from a young woman in good health.

This clone was recorded a few times. The chain uses TRBV7-2 and TRBJ2-1; weak D call: TRBD1 (6 bases). The CDR3 is 15 residues long. Germline V gives CDR1 SGHTA, CDR2 FQGNSA. V lost 1 base and J lost 2, with 9 bases in between. For the CDR3, the DNA is TGTGCCAGCAGCTTAGTCAGGGGAACCTACAATGAGCAGTTCTTC. Translation gives CASSLVRGTYNEQFF. Supplemented by reference TRBV7-2 and TRBJ2-1, the full variable domain reads GAGVSQSPSNKVTEKGKDVELRCDPISGHTALYWYRQSLGQGLEFLIYFQGNSAPDKSGLPSDRFSAERTGGSVSTLTIQRTQQEDSAVYLCASSLVRGTYNEQFFGPGTRLTVL.

This clone turned up a few times. The sample has other DNA sequences that encode this CDR3 too. J is TRBJ2-5 and V is TRBV15; the D is unclear. Trimming pared 0 bases from V and 5 bases from J, leaving 7 bases between. This CDR3 is built from 13 residues. CDR1 and CDR2 (germline): LNHNV, YYDKDF (reference sequence). DNA for the CDR3: TGTGCCACCAGCAGAGATTTGCGGGAGACCCAGTACTTC. Protein: CATSRDLRETQYF.

V is TRBV7-3 and J is TRBJ2-4; D gene unclear. Germline CDR1 SGHTA, CDR2 FQGTGA. V dropped 2 bases and J dropped 1 base, with 3 bases sitting between them. The CDR3 is 13 amino acids. The CDR3 region has the DNA TGTGCCAGCAGCTTAGGGGCCAAAAACATTCAGTACTTC. It codes for CASSLGAKNIQYF.